These T cell receptor beta chains were read from a single sample in a study of Ad26.COV2.S vaccination and SARS-CoV-2 variants. Using immunoSEQ multiplex PCR, the repertoire was profiled, and TCRdb retains in-frame clones only, with some absent. The sample lists 430,000 or so clones, approximately 92% occurring once. The sample in question was peripheral blood, obtained in a trial of Ad26.COV2.S vaccine versus placebo. These receptor sequences come from a person aged 18-60 years who received the Ad26.COV2.S COVID-19 vaccine or a placebo. The conserved cysteine and the conserved F or W are not part of the CDR3 here.

TRBV4-1,TRBJ1-1,ASSLLPAGYQGVGAF
TRBV6-7,TRBJ2-4,ASTVPGDLAKNIQY
TRBV2,TRBJ1-4,ASRRQGESEKLF
TRBV13,TRBJ1-4,ASSLGLPKRELF
TRBV5-4,TRBJ1-1,ASSLGGHMNTEAF
TRBV2,TRBJ2-3,ASRQLATSSTDTQY
TRBV4-1,TRBJ2-2,ASSQRGLRQTTGELF
TRBV4-3,TRBJ1-4,ASSQVKGQGGEKLF
TRBV21-1,TRBJ1-6,ASSKRDIGTGSSPLH
TRBV5-1,TRBJ2-7,ASSLARAPGEQY
TRBV7-2,TRBJ2-2,ASELIAVAAGELF
TRBV11-2,TRBJ1-3,ASSLEAGGGNTIY
TRBV9,TRBJ1-1,ASSVDGNSYGTEAF
TRBV5-4,TRBJ2-2,ASSRRDTRGGELF
TRBV5-1,TRBJ2-1,ASSLTGGRGEQF
TRBV5-6,TRBJ1-6,ASSLGGPGRNSPLH